This T cell receptor (beta chain) was captured in a study of vaccination and CD4 T cells after COVID-19. Study information: SARS-CoV-2, HCoV-NL63, HCoV-OC43 and HCoV-229E supplied the overlapping spike peptides used to stimulate cells.

Turning to this clonotype: The antigen is unknown.

The Oncomine TCR Beta short-read assay was applied to DNA of cultured CD4+ T cells. TCRdb reanalysed the PCR reads using MiXCR and keeps one entry per CDR3 protein. The sample shows tens of thousands of distinct CDR3 sequences, under 55% of them seen only once. The CDR3 loop spans 16 amino acids. Described treatment: roughly ten-day PBMC culture with coronavirus spike peptide pools or control peptides (ViraFEST assay). The chain is built from TRBV21-1 and TRBJ1-5; the DNA was not compared with TRBD1, the D call given in the table. TRBV21-1 is a pseudogene. The clonotype was recovered from a human donor who had recovered from COVID-19. The sequencing input was CD4+ T cells from blood, cultured in vitro. CDR3 in amino acids: CASSKGDRGSNQPQHF. In DNA, the CDR3 is TGTGCCAGCAGCAAAGGGGACAGGGGATCGAATCAGCCCCAGCATTTT.